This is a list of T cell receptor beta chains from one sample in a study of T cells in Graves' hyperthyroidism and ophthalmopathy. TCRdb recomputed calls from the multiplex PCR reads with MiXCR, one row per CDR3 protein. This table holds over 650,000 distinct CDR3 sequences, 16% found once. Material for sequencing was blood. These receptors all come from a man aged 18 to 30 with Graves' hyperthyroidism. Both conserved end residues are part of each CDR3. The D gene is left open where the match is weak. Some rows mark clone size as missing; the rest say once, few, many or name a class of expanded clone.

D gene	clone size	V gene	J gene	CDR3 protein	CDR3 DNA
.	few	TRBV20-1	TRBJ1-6	CSARDPIEGNNSPLHF	TGCAGTGCTAGAGATCCCATTGAGGGGAACAATTCACCCCTCCACTTT
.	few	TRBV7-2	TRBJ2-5	CASRVQGRSETQYF	TGTGCCAGCAGAGTCCAGGGCCGGTCGGAGACCCAGTACTTC
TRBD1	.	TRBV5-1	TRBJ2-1	CASSLDRTGGYNEQFF	TGCGCCAGCAGCTTGGATCGGACAGGGGGTTACAATGAGCAGTTCTTC
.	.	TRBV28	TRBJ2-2	CASSFISNTGELFF	TGTGCCAGCAGTTTTATATCAAACACCGGGGAGCTGTTTTTT
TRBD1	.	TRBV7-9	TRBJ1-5	CASSAGTGKPQHF	TGTGCCAGCAGCGCCGGGACAGGGAAGCCCCAGCATTTT
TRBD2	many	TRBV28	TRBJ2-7	CASSLIGLDGLKYF	TGTGCCAGCAGTTTAATCGGACTAGACGGATTAAAGTACTTC
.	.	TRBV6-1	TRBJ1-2	CASSTSGTAYGYTF	TGTGCCAGCAGCACCTCCGGGACGGCCTATGGCTACACCTTC
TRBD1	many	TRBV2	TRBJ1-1	CASMGARTGEWNTEAFF	TGTGCCAGCATGGGGGCCCGGACAGGGGAGTGGAACACTGAAGCTTTCTTT
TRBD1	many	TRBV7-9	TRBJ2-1	CASSSYRGRSSYNEQFF	TGTGCCAGCAGCTCGTACAGGGGGCGAAGCTCCTACAATGAGCAGTTCTTC
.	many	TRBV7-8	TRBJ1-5	CASSLTPGTGNQPQHF	TGTGCCAGCAGCTTGACACCCGGGACGGGCAATCAGCCCCAGCATTTT